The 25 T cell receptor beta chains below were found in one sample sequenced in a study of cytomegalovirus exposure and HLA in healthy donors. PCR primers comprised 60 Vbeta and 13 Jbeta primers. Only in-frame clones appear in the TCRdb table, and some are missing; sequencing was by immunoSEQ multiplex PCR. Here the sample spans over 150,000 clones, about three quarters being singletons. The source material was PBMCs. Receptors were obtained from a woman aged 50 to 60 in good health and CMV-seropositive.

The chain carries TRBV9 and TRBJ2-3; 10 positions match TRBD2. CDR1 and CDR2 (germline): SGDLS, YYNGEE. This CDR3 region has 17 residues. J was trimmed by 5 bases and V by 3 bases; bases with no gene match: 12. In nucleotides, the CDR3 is TGTGCCAGCAGCGGAATAGCGGGGGGCTACCGCGGAGATACGCAGTATTTT. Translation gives CASSGIAGGYRGDTQYF.

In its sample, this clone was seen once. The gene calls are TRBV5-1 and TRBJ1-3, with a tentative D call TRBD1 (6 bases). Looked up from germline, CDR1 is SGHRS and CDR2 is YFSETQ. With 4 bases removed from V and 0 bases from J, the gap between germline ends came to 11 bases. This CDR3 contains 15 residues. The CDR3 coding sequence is TGCGCCAGCAGCATTGGACAGTCCTCTGGAAACACCATATATTTT. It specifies CASSIGQSSGNTIYF.

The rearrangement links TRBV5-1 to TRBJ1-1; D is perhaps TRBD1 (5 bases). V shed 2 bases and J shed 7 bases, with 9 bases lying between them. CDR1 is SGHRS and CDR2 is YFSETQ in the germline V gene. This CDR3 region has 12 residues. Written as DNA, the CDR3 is TGCGCCAGCAGCTTTTTGGGACTTGAAGCTTTCTTT. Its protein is CASSFLGLEAFF.

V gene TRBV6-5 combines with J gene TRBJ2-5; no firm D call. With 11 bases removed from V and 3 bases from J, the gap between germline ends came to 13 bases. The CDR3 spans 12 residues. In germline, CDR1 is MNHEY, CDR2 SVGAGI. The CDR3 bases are TGTGCCGCGAGCTCCCCAAAAGAGACCCAGTACTTC. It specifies CAASSPKETQYF.

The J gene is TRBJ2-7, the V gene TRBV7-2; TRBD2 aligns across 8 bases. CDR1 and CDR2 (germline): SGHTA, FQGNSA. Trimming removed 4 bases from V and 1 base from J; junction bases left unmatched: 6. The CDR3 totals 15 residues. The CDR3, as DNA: TGTGCCAGCAGCTCTTCTAGCGGGCCATCCTACGAGCAGTACTTC. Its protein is CASSSSSGPSYEQYF.

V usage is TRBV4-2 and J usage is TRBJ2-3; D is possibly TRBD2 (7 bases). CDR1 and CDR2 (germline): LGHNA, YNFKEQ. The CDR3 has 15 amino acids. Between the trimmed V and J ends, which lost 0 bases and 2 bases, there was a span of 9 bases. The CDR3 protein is CASSQERGLTDTQYF. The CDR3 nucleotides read TGTGCCAGCAGCCAAGAGCGGGGGCTCACAGATACGCAGTATTTT.

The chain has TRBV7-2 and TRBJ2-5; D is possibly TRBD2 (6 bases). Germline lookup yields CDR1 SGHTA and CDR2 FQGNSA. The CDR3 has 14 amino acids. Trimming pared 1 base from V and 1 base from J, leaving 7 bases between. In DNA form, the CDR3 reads TGTGCCAGCAGCTTAGGGGGGGTCCAAGAGACCCAGTACTTC. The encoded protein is CASSLGGVQETQYF. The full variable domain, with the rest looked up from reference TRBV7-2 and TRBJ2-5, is GAGVSQSPSNKVTEKGKDVELRCDPISGHTALYWYRQSLGQGLEFLIYFQGNSAPDKSGLPSDRFSAERTGGSVSTLTIQRTQQEDSAVYLCASSLGGVQETQYFGPGTRLLVL.

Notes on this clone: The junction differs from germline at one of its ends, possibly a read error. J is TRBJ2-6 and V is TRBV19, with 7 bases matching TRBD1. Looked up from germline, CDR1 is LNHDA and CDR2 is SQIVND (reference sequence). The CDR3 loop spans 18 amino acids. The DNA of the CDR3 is TGTGCCAGTAGTATGAGGGGACAGACGGACTCTGGGGCCAACGGCCTGACTTTC. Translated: CASSMRGQTDSGANGLTF.

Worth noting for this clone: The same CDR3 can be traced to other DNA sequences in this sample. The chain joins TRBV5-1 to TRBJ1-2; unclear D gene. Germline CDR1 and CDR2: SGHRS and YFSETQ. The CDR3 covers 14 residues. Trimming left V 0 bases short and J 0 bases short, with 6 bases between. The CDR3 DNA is TGCGCCAGCAGCTTGGGACAAGCTAACTATGGCTACACCTTC. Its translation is CASSLGQANYGYTF.

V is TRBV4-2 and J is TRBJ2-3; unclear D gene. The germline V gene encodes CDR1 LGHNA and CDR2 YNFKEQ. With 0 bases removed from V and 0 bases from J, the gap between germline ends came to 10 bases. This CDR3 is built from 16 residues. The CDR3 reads CASSQDASESTDTQYF. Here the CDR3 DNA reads TGTGCCAGCAGCCAAGATGCGAGCGAAAGCACAGATACGCAGTATTTT.

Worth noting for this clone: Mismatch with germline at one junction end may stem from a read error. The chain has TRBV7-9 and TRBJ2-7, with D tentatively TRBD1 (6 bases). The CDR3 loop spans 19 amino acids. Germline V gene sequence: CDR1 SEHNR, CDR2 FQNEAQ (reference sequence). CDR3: CSSSLSVLPGHPTSYEQYF. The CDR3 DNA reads TGTTCCAGCAGCTTATCGGTTCTTCCGGGACATCCGACGTCCTACGAGCAGTACTTC.

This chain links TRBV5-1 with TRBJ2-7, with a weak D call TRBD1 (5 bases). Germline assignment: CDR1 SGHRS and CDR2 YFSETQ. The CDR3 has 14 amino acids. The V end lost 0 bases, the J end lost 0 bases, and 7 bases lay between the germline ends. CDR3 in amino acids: CASSLAGASYEQYF. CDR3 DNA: TGCGCCAGCAGCTTGGCTGGGGCCTCCTACGAGCAGTACTTC. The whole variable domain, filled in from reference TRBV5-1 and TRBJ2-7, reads KAGVTQTPRYLIKTRGQQVTLSCSPISGHRSVSWYQQTPGQGLQFLFEYFSETQRNKGNFPGRFSGRQFSNSRSEMNVSTLELGDSALYLCASSLAGASYEQYFGPGTRLTVT.

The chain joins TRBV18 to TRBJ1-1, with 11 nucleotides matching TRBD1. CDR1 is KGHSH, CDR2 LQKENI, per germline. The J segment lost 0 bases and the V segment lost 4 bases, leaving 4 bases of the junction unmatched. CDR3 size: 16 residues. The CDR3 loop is CASSQGTGGVNTEAFF. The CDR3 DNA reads TGTGCCAGCTCACAAGGGACAGGGGGAGTGAACACTGAAGCTTTCTTT. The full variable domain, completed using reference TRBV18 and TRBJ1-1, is NAGVMQNPRHLVRRRGQEARLRCSPMKGHSHVYWYRQLPEEGLKFMVYLQKENIIDESGMPKERFSAEFPKEGPSILRIQQVVRGDSAAYFCASSQGTGGVNTEAFFGQGTRLTVV.

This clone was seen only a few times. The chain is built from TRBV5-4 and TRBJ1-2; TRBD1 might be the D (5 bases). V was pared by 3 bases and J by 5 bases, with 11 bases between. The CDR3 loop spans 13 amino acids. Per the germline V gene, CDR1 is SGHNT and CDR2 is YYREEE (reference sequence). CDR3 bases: TGTGCCAGCAGCTCCCCAGGGCAGTATGGCTACACCTTC. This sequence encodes CASSSPGQYGYTF.

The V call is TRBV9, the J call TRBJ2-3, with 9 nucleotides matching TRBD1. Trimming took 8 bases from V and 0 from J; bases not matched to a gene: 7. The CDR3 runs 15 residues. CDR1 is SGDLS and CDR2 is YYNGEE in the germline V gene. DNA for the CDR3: TGTGCCAGACTCAGGACAGGGGAAAGCACAGATACGCAGTATTTT. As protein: CARLRTGESTDTQYF.

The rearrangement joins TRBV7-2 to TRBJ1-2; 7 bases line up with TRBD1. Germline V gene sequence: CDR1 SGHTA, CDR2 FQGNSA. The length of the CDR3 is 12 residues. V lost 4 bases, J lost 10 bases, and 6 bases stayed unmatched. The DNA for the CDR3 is TGTGCCAGCAGCTCATACAGGGGAATCTACACCTTC. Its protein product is CASSSYRGIYTF.

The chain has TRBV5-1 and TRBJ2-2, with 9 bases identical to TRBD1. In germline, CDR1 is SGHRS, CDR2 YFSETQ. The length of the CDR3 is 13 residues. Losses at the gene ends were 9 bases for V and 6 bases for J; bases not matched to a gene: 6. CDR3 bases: TGCGCCACGGGACAGGGAACCCCCGGGGAGCTGTTTTTT. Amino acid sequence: CATGQGTPGELFF. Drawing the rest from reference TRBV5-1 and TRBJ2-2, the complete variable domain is KAGVTQTPRYLIKTRGQQVTLSCSPISGHRSVSWYQQTPGQGLQFLFEYFSETQRNKGNFPGRFSGRQFSNSRSEMNVSTLELGDSALYLCATGQGTPGELFFGEGSRLTVL.

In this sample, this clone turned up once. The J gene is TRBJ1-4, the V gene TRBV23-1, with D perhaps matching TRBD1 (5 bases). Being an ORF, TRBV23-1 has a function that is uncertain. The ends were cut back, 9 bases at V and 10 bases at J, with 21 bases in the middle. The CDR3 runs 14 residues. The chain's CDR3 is CARRRWRVRGKLFF. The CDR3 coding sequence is TGCGCCAGAAGACGTTGGAGGGTAAGGGGAAAACTGTTTTTT.

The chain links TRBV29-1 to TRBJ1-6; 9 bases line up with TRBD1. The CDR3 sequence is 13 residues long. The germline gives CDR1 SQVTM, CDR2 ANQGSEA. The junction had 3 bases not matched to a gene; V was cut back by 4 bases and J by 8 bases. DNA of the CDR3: TGCAGCGTTGGAACAGGGGGCGATTCACCCCTCCACTTT. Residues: CSVGTGGDSPLHF.

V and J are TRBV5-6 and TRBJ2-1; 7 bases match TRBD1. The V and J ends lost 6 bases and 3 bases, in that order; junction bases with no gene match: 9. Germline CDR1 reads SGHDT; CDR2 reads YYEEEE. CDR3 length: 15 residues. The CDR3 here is CASTLLGTDYNEQFF. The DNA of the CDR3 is TGTGCCAGCACCCTTCTCGGGACAGACTACAATGAGCAGTTCTTC. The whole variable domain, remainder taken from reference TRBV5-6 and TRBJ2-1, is DAGVTQSPTHLIKTRGQQVTLRCSPKSGHDTVSWYQQALGQGPQFIFQYYEEEERQRGNFPDRFSGHQFPNYSSELNVNALLLGDSALYLCASTLLGTDYNEQFFGPGTRLTVL.

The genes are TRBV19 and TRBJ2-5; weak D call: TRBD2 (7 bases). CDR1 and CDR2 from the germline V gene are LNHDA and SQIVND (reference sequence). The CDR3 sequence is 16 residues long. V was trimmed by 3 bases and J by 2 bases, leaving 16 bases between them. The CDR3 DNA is TGTGCCAGTAGTATTCCGGGGGGCGTAGGGCAAGAGACCCAGTACTTC. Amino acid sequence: CASSIPGGVGQETQYF.

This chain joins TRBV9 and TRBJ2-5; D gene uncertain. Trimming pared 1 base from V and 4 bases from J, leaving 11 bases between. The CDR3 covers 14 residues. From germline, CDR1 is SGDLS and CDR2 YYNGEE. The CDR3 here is CASSVMSPSETQYF. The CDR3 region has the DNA TGTGCCAGCAGCGTAATGTCCCCCTCAGAGACCCAGTACTTC.

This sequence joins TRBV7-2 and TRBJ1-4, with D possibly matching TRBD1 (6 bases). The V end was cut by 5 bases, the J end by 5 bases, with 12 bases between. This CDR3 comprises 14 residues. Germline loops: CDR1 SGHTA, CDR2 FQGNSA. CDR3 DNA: TGTGCCAGCAGCCCGATGAGGGGGAATGAAAAACTGTTTTTT. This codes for CASSPMRGNEKLFF.

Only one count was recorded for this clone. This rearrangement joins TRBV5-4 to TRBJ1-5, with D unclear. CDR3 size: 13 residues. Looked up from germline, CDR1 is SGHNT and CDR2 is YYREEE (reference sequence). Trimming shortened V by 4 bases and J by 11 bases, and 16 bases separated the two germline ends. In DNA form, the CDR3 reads TGTGCCAGCAGCGCCCTTGGCGCGGGTACCCAGCATTTT. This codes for CASSALGAGTQHF.

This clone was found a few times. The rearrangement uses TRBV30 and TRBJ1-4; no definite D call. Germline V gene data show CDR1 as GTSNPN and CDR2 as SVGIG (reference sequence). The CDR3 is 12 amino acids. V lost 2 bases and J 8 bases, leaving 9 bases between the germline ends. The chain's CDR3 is CAWSTLREKLFF. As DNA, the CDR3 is TGTGCCTGGAGTACCCTCAGGGAAAAACTGTTTTTT.